The 19 T cell receptor beta chains listed next were all sequenced from one sample in a study of T-cell reconstitution after alpha-beta-depleted transplantation in children. It was with unique molecular identifiers that the TCRbeta library was prepared. TCRdb processed the PCR reads anew with MiXCR; each CDR3 protein has one entry. The sample consists of around 250,000 distinct CDR3 sequences, roughly 24% of them appearing once. This specimen was PBMCs, taken before TCRalphabeta/CD19-depleted stem cell transplant. The receptors here all came from a girl aged 2 to 10 with Fanconi anemia, due to receive a stem cell transplant.

The rearrangement joins TRBV20-1 to TRBJ2-1; no reliable D call. The V and J ends lost 0 bases and 5 bases respectively, with 8 bases between them. The CDR3 is 13 amino acids. The V gene's germline CDR1 is DFQATT and CDR2 SNEGSKA (reference sequence). The CDR3 loop is CSARDGRNNEQFF. The CDR3 DNA reads as TGCAGTGCTAGAGATGGACGAAACAATGAGCAGTTCTTC.

The CDR3 protein is CASSYSAGLGETQYF. The CDR3 coding sequence is TGTGCCAGCAGTTACTCCGCAGGGCTGGGGGAGACCCAGTACTTC. V is TRBV6-5 and J is TRBJ2-5; D might be TRBD1 (5 bases). The V gene lost 0 bases and the J gene lost 5 bases, with 13 bases spanning the gap. CDR1 is MNHEY, CDR2 SVGAGI, per germline. This CDR3 region has 15 residues.

The V call is TRBV7-9, the J call TRBJ2-5; 7 positions agree with TRBD1. Germline CDR1 SEHNR, CDR2 FQNEAQ (reference sequence). Unmatched junction bases numbered 11, after V lost 5 bases and J lost 2 bases. The CDR3 length is 16 residues. CDR3 in amino acids: CASSLRDRPPQETQYF. Written as DNA, the CDR3 is TGTGCCAGCAGCCTCAGGGACAGACCACCGCAAGAGACCCAGTACTTC.

This clonotype was recorded at least ten times. The chain couples TRBV6-6 to TRBJ2-7; weak D call: TRBD1 (5 bases). In germline, CDR1 is MNHNY, CDR2 SVGAGI (reference sequence). This CDR3 is 14 amino acids long. Between the trimmed V and J ends, which lost 6 bases and 0 bases, there was a span of 12 bases. Written as DNA, the CDR3 is TGTGCCAGCAGGTTCACAGGTTACTCCTACGAGCAGTACTTC. Its protein is CASRFTGYSYEQYF.

The gene calls are TRBV29-1 and TRBJ2-5; no clear D. This CDR3 has 11 amino acids. V was trimmed by 4 bases and J by 4 bases, leaving 7 bases between them. The germline V gene encodes CDR1 SQVTM and CDR2 ANQGSEA. For the CDR3, the DNA is TGCAGCGTTGCCAGATCAGAGACCCAGTACTTC. Residues: CSVARSETQYF.

This chain links TRBV7-8 with TRBJ1-1; a possible D gene is TRBD1 (5 bases). Germline V lookup: CDR1 SGHVS, CDR2 FQNEAQ. The V gene lost 11 bases and the J gene lost 4 bases, with 14 bases spanning the gap. The CDR3 runs 12 residues. The CDR3 loop is CAAGQGGTEAFF. For the CDR3, the DNA is TGTGCCGCCGGGCAGGGCGGCACTGAAGCTTTCTTT.

This clonotype was recorded at least ten times. The chain links TRBV7-2 to TRBJ2-5; 14 bases line up with TRBD2. Germline V lookup: CDR1 SGHTA, CDR2 FQGNSA. The CDR3 is made up of 16 amino acids. V was pared by 3 bases and J by 5 bases, with 5 bases of the junction left unmatched. DNA of the CDR3: TGTGCCAGCAGCTTTTCGACTAGCGGGGGGGCGGAGACCCAGTACTTC. Amino acid sequence: CASSFSTSGGAETQYF.

This clonotype was detected many times. The chain recombines TRBV12-3 or TRBV12-4 with TRBJ1-6; tentatively, D is TRBD1 (5 bases). The V end lost 8 bases, the J end lost 8 bases, and 13 bases lay between the germline ends. This CDR3 is built from 13 residues. CDR3 amino acids: CASGNPGYSPLHF. The CDR3 region has the DNA TGTGCCAGCGGAAATCCAGGGTATTCACCCCTCCACTTT.

There are many counts of this clonotype. The chain recombines TRBV6-4 with TRBJ2-1; 8 nucleotides align to TRBD2. V was pared by 6 bases and J by 4 bases, with 5 bases of the junction left unmatched. CDR3 length equals 14 residues. The germline CDR1 and CDR2 sequences are MRHNA and SNTAGT. As DNA, the CDR3 is TGTGCCAGCAGCACCGGGACTAGTTACAATGAGCAGTTCTTC. The encoded protein is CASSTGTSYNEQFF.

This clonotype was picked up a small number of times. The rearrangement joins TRBV7-2 to TRBJ2-1, with 7 positions matching TRBD2. The CDR3 has 15 residues. Germline assignment: CDR1 SGHTA and CDR2 FQGNSA. With 6 bases clipped from V and 7 bases from J, the junction kept 12 bases outside the gene matches. The CDR3 spells CASSRVREPLNEQFF. The CDR3, as DNA: TGTGCCAGCAGTCGGGTGCGGGAGCCCCTGAATGAGCAGTTCTTC.

There are many counts of this clonotype. The chain employs TRBV4-2 and TRBJ2-5; D is possibly TRBD2 (5 bases). CDR1 is LGHNA, CDR2 YNFKEQ, per germline. Trimming pared 4 bases from V and 3 bases from J, leaving 18 bases between. The CDR3 totals 16 residues. Written as DNA, the CDR3 is TGTGCCAGCAGCCCGGCTCGGGGAAAGGAGAAAGAGACCCAGTACTTC. Translating it yields CASSPARGKEKETQYF.

The chain combines TRBV5-1 with TRBJ1-4; a weak D match, TRBD1 (6 bases). The CDR3 totals 15 residues. V was shortened by 4 bases and J by 8 bases, with 18 bases between the two germline ends. The germline CDR1 and CDR2 sequences are SGHRS and YFSETQ. Here the CDR3 reads CASSPEGQGLEKLFF. CDR3 nucleotide sequence: TGCGCCAGCAGCCCGGAGGGACAAGGCCTCGAAAAACTGTTTTTT.

This clonotype was detected many times. V is TRBV29-1 and J is TRBJ2-1; D unclear. The germline V gene encodes CDR1 SQVTM and CDR2 ANQGSEA. Trimming left V 3 bases short and J 6 bases short, with 6 bases between. CDR3 length equals 11 residues. Here the CDR3 reads CSVDWVNEQFF. CDR3 coding DNA: TGCAGCGTTGACTGGGTCAATGAGCAGTTCTTC.

This clonotype was recorded a few times. The chain uses TRBV10-3 and TRBJ2-5, with TRBD2 matching over 7 bases. V lost 3 bases to trimming and J lost 2 bases; unmatched junction nucleotides: 9. The CDR3 runs 16 residues. CDR1 ENHRY and CDR2 SYGVKD come from the germline V gene. CDR3 sequence: CAISDGSAGQQETQYF. As DNA, the CDR3 is TGTGCCATCAGTGACGGGTCAGCGGGGCAACAAGAGACCCAGTACTTC.

The chain couples TRBV29-1 to TRBJ2-7; D is possibly TRBD2 (5 bases). The CDR3 extends over 14 amino acids. In germline, CDR1 is SQVTM, CDR2 ANQGSEA. V was cut by 8 bases and J by 0 bases, with 17 bases left in between. This CDR3 reads CSPRSSVYSYEQYF. CDR3 bases: TGCAGCCCTAGGAGTAGCGTTTACTCCTACGAGCAGTACTTC.

V is TRBV29-1 and J is TRBJ2-4; D perhaps matches TRBD2 (5 bases). V gave up 6 bases and J gave up 8 bases, with 11 bases separating them. Germline CDR1 reads SQVTM; CDR2 reads ANQGSEA. The CDR3 extends over 11 amino acids. CDR3 in amino acids: CSVGERDIQYF. As DNA, the CDR3 is TGCAGCGTCGGCGAGAGGGACATTCAGTACTTC.

The table lists this clonotype with many counts. The genes are TRBV12-3 or TRBV12-4 and TRBJ2-3, with 7 bases lining up with TRBD2. Trimming removed 4 bases from V and 0 bases from J; junction bases left unmatched: 10. There are 17 residues in the CDR3. CDR3 sequence (DNA): TGTGCCAGCAGTTCGACCCGAGCGGGAACTAGCACAGATACGCAGTATTTT. Amino acids: CASSSTRAGTSTDTQYF.

Ten or more counts support this clonotype. The V gene is TRBV24-1, the J gene TRBJ2-5; D is uncertain. The CDR3 has 13 amino acids. Germline V gene data show CDR1 as KGHDR and CDR2 as SFDVKD. The germline V and J ends were trimmed by 1 base and 4 bases, with 6 bases remaining between them. The CDR3 spells CATSDFEAETQYF. The CDR3 DNA is TGTGCCACCAGTGATTTCGAGGCAGAGACCCAGTACTTC.

The chain recombines TRBV20-1 with TRBJ2-1, with unresolved D. V lost 6 bases and J lost 9, with 15 bases in between. The germline CDR1 and CDR2 sequences are DFQATT and SNEGSKA (reference sequence). This CDR3 has 12 amino acids. The CDR3 DNA reads as TGCAGTGCCCATGGTAGTATTGTTGAGCAGTTCTTC. It is translated as CSAHGSIVEQFF.